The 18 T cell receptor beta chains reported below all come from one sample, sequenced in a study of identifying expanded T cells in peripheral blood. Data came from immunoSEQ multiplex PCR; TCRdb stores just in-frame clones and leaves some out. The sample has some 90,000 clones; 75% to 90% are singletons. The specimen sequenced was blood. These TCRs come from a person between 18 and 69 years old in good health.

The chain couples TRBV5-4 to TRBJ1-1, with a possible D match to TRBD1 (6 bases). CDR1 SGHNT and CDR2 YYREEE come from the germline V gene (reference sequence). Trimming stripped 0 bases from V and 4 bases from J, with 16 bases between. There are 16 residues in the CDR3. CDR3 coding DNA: TGTGCCAGCAGCTTGGGAGGGGGTCGGATACCCACTGAAGCTTTCTTT. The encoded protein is CASSLGGGRIPTEAFF.

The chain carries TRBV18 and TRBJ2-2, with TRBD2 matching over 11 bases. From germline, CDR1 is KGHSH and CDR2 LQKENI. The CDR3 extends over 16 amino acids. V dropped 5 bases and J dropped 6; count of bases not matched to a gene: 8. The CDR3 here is CASSSSSGGTAGELFF. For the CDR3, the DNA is TGTGCCAGCTCAAGCTCTAGCGGGGGGACCGCCGGGGAGCTGTTTTTT.

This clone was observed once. The CDR3 DNA reads as TGTGCCAGCAGCTTGGGACACCCCGCAACTAATGAAAAACTGTTTTTT. Translation: CASSLGHPATNEKLFF. The genes are TRBV5-4 and TRBJ1-4; D is ambiguous. Trimming stripped 0 bases from V and 0 bases from J, with 9 bases between. The V gene's germline CDR1 is SGHNT and CDR2 YYREEE (reference sequence). The CDR3 is made up of 16 amino acids.

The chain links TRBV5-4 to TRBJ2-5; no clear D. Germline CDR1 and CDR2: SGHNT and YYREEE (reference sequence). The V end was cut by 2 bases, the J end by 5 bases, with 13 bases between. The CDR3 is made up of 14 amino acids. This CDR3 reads CASSFGEVGETQYF. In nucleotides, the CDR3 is TGTGCCAGCAGCTTTGGAGAGGTCGGGGAGACCCAGTACTTC.

The CDR3 here is CASSSLNRGLHGYTF. CDR3 nucleotide sequence: TGTGCCAGCAGTTCTTTGAACAGGGGGCTACATGGCTACACCTTC. The chain recombines TRBV27 with TRBJ1-2; 9 bases are a match to TRBD1. From germline, CDR1 is MNHEY and CDR2 SMNVEV (reference sequence). Trimming cost V 4 bases and J 6 bases; bases outside gene matches: 9. This CDR3 is built from 15 residues.

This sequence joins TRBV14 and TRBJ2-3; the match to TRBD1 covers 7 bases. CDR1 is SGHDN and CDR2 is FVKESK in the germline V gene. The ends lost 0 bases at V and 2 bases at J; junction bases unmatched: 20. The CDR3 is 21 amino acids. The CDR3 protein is CASSQEGPETGKVLVTDTQYF. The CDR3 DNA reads TGTGCCAGCAGCCAAGAAGGTCCCGAGACAGGGAAGGTGTTGGTCACAGATACGCAGTATTTT.

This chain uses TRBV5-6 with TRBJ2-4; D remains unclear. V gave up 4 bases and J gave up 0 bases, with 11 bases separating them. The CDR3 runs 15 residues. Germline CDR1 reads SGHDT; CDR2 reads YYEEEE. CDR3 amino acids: CASSRNRLAKNIQYF. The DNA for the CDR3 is TGTGCCAGCAGCCGTAATAGGCTAGCCAAAAACATTCAGTACTTC.

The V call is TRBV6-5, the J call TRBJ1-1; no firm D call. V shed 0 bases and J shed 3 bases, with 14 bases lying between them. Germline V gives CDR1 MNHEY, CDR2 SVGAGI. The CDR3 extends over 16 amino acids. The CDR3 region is CASSYSSIARDTEAFF. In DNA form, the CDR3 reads TGTGCCAGCAGTTACTCGTCAATTGCAAGGGACACTGAAGCTTTCTTT.

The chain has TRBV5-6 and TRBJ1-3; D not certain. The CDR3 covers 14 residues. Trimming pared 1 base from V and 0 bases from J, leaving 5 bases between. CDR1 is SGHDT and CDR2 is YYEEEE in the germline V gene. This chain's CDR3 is CASSLMPSGNTIYF. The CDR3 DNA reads TGTGCCAGCAGCTTGATGCCCTCTGGAAACACCATATATTTT.

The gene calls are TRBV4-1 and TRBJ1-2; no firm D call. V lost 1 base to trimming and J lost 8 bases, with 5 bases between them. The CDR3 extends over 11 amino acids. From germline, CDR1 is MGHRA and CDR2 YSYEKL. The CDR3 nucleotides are TGCGCCAGCAGCCAAGTTGGAGGCTACACCTTC. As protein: CASSQVGGYTF.

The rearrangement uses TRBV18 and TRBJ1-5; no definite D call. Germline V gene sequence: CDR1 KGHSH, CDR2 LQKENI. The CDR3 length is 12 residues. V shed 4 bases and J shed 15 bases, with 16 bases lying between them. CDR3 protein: CASSLNQGLLHF. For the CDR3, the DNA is TGTGCCAGCTCACTAAATCAAGGCCTACTGCATTTT. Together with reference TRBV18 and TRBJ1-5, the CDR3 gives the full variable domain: NAGVMQNPRHLVRRRGQEARLRCSPMKGHSHVYWYRQLPEEGLKFMVYLQKENIIDESGMPKERFSAEFPKEGPSILRIQQVVRGDSAAYFCASSLNQGLLHFGDGTRLSIL.

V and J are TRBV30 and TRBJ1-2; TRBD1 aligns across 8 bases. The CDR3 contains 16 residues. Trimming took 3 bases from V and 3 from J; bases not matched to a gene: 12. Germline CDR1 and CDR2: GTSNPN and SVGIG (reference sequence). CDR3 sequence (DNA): TGTGCCTGGAGAGCCCCAGGGGGCGCCCATTACTATGGCTACACCTTC. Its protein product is CAWRAPGGAHYYGYTF. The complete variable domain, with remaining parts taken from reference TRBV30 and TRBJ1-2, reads SQTIHQWPATLVQPVGSPLSLECTVEGTSNPNLYWYRQAAGRGLQLLFYSVGIGQISSEVPQNLSASRPQDRQFILSSKKLLLSDSGFYLCAWRAPGGAHYYGYTFGSGTRLTVV.

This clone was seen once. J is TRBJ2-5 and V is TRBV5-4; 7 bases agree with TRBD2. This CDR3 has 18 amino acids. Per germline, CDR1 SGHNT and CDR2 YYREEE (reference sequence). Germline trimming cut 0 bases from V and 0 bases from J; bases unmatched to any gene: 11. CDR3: CASSLDQASSGYQETQYF. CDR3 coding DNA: TGTGCCAGCAGCTTGGACCAGGCTAGTAGCGGGTACCAAGAGACCCAGTACTTC.

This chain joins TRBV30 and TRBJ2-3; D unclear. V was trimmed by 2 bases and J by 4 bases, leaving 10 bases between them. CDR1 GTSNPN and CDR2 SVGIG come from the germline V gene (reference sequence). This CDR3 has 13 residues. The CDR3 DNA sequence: TGTGCCTGGAGTAGGACGATTTCAGATACGCAGTATTTT. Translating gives CAWSRTISDTQYF. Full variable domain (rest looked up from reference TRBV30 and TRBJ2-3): SQTIHQWPATLVQPVGSPLSLECTVEGTSNPNLYWYRQAAGRGLQLLFYSVGIGQISSEVPQNLSASRPQDRQFILSSKKLLLSDSGFYLCAWSRTISDTQYFGPGTRLTVL.

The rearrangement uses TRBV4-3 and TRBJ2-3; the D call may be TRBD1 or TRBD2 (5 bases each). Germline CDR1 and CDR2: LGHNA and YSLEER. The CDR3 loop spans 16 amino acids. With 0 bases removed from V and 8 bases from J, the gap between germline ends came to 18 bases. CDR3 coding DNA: TGCGCCAGCAGCCAAGATGGGATAGGGACCTCGGGTACGCAGTATTTT. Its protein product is CASSQDGIGTSGTQYF.

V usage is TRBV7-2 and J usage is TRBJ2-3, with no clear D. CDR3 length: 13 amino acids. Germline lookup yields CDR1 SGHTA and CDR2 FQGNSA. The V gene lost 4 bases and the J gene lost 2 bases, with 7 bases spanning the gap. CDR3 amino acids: CASSSTVTDTQYF. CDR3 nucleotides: TGTGCCAGCAGCTCCACAGTCACAGATACGCAGTATTTT.

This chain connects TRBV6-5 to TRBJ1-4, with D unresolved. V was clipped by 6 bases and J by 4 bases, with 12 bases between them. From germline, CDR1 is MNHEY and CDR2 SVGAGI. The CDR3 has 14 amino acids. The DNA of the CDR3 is TGTGCCAGCAGGAGAACGGACTATAATGAAAAACTGTTTTTT. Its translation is CASRRTDYNEKLFF.

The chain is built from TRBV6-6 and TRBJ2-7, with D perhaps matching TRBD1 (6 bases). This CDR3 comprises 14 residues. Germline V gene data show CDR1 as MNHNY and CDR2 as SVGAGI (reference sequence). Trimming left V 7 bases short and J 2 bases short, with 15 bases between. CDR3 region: CASKPRQGTYEQYF. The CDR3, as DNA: TGTGCCAGCAAGCCTCGGCAGGGGACCTACGAGCAGTACTTC.